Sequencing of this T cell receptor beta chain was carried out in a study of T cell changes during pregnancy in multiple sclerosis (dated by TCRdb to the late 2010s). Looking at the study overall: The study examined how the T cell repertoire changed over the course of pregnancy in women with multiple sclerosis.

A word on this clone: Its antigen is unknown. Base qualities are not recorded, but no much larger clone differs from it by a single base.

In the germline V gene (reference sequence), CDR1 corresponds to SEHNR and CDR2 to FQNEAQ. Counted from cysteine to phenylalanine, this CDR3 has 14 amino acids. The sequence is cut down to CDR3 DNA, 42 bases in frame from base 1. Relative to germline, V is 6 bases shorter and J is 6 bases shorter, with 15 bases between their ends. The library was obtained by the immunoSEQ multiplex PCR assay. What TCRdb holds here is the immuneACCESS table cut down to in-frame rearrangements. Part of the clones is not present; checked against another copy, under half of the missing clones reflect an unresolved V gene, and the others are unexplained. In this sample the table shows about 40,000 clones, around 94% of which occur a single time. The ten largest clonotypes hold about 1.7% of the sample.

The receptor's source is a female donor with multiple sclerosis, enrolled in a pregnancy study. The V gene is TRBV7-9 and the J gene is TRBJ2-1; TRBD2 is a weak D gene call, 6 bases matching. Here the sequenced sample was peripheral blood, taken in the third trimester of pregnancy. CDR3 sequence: CASSVTGGTNEQFF. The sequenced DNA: TGTGCCAGCAGTGTTACTGGGGGGACCAATGAGCAGTTCTTC. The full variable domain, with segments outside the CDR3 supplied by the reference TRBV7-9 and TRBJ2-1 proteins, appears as DTGVSQNPRHKITKRGQNVTFRCDPISEHNRLYWYRQTLGQGPEFLTYFQNEAQLEKSRLLSDRFSAERPKGSFSTLEIQRTEQGDSAMYLCASSVTGGTNEQFFGPGTRLTVL.